A single sample is the source of the 31 T cell receptor beta chains below, sequenced in a study of graft-versus-host responses after intestinal transplantation. These receptors have no known antigen. Some clones are missing from TCRdb's copy, which holds only in-frame ones; the method was immunoSEQ multiplex PCR. The sample shows over 75,000 clones, 85% to 95% of them seen only once. Sequencing used unstimulated CD8+ T cells sorted from spleen or lymph node cells, obtained before transplant. The receptors originated from a human donor who was the organ donor for an intestinal transplant.

The count of this clone is one. The chain recombines TRBV5-5 with TRBJ2-7, with D unclear. Trimming removed 4 bases at V and 4 bases at J, with 12 bases between. The CDR3 is 13 residues long. Looked up from germline, CDR1 is SGHKS and CDR2 is YYEKEE (reference sequence). CDR3 loop: CASSPSLRYEQYF. The DNA for the CDR3 is TGTGCCAGCAGCCCGAGCCTCAGGTACGAGCAGTACTTC.

This clone was seen a single time. The rearrangement uses TRBV27 and TRBJ1-1; TRBD1 is a possible D gene (5 bases). Trimming left V 2 bases short and J 6 bases short, with 16 bases between. Germline V gene sequence: CDR1 MNHEY, CDR2 SMNVEV (reference sequence). This CDR3 has 15 residues. CDR3 in DNA: TGTGCCAGCAGTTTACTTAAGCAGGGCGGCTCTGAAGCTTTCTTT. This sequence encodes CASSLLKQGGSEAFF.

This chain uses TRBV14 with TRBJ2-2, with D possibly being TRBD2 (6 bases). The V and J ends lost 0 bases and 0 bases respectively, with 26 bases between them. This CDR3 comprises 22 residues. Germline lookup yields CDR1 SGHDN and CDR2 FVKESK. The CDR3 loop is CASSQDFLWEVTTPTNTGELFF. The DNA for the CDR3 is TGTGCCAGCAGCCAAGATTTCCTCTGGGAGGTAACGACTCCTACGAACACCGGGGAGCTGTTTTTT. The full variable domain, completed using reference TRBV14 and TRBJ2-2, is EAGVTQFPSHSVIEKGQTVTLRCDPISGHDNLYWYRRVMGKEIKFLLHFVKESKQDESGMPNNRFLAERTGGTYSTLKVQPAELEDSGVYFCASSQDFLWEVTTPTNTGELFFGEGSRLTVL.

V usage is TRBV5-1 and J usage is TRBJ2-5, with TRBD1 matching 11 bases. The germline gives CDR1 SGHRS, CDR2 YFSETQ. V was clipped by 4 bases and J by 1 base; unmatched bases: 9. The CDR3 has 17 residues. The CDR3 DNA reads as TGCGCCAGCAGCCAACAATGGACAGGGGGCATCCAAGAGACCCAGTACTTC. Its protein is CASSQQWTGGIQETQYF.

The CDR3 spells CAISSDTPWGFMNTEAFF. CDR3 coding DNA: TGTGCCATCTCCTCGGACACACCATGGGGTTTCATGAACACTGAAGCTTTCTTT. The J gene is TRBJ1-1, the V gene TRBV10-3; the D gene is possibly TRBD1 (5 bases). CDR1 and CDR2 (germline): ENHRY, SYGVKD. CDR3 length equals 18 residues. V lost 8 bases to trimming and J lost 0 bases, with 25 bases between them.

CDR3 nucleotide sequence: TGTGCCAGCAGCTTAGCCCCCGGGGGAAGCACCGGGGAGCTGTTTTTT. Its translation is CASSLAPGGSTGELFF. The V and J genes are TRBV7-6 and TRBJ2-2, with a weak D call TRBD2 (6 bases). There are 16 residues in the CDR3. The V gene lost 0 bases and the J gene lost 4 bases, with 12 bases spanning the gap. From germline, CDR1 is SGHVS and CDR2 FNYEAQ.

The gene calls are TRBV19 and TRBJ2-1, with 7 nucleotides matching TRBD2. The length of the CDR3 is 13 residues. CDR1 and CDR2 (germline): LNHDA, SQIVND (reference sequence). V trimming: 3 bases; J trimming: 7 bases; junction bases outside the gene matches: 3. Written as DNA, the CDR3 is TGTGCCAGTAGTATCCACGGGGGGAATGAGCAGTTCTTC. It codes for CASSIHGGNEQFF.

This sequence joins TRBV27 and TRBJ1-1; D not resolved. This CDR3 comprises 12 residues. CDR1 is MNHEY, CDR2 SMNVEV, per germline (reference sequence). V was trimmed by 5 bases and J by 5 bases, leaving 9 bases between them. Here the CDR3 DNA reads TGTGCCAGCAGTCCGACATTGACTGAAGCTTTCTTT. This gives the protein CASSPTLTEAFF.

The chain employs TRBV7-8 and TRBJ2-1; 11 nucleotides agree with TRBD2. The ends lost 5 bases at V and 8 bases at J; junction bases unmatched: 8. CDR3 length: 15 amino acids. Germline CDR1 and CDR2: SGHVS and FQNEAQ. The CDR3 loop reads CASSDPGTSGDEQFF. The CDR3 DNA is TGTGCCAGCAGCGACCCCGGGACTAGCGGTGATGAGCAGTTCTTC. Based on the CDR3 plus reference TRBV7-8 and TRBJ2-1, the full variable domain is GAGVSQSPRYKVAKRGQDVALRCDPISGHVSLFWYQQALGQGPEFLTYFQNEAQLDKSGLPSDRFFAERPEGSVSTLKIQRTQQEDSAVYLCASSDPGTSGDEQFFGPGTRLTVL.

The chain links TRBV13 to TRBJ2-7; D may be TRBD2 (7 bases). The V gene lost 0 bases and the J gene lost 5 bases, with 14 bases spanning the gap. CDR1 is PRHDT and CDR2 is FYEKMQ in the germline V gene (reference sequence). The CDR3 length is 15 residues. CDR3 DNA: TGTGCCAGCAGCTTAGGATGGCGGGGGCCTGACGAGCAGTACTTC. Residues: CASSLGWRGPDEQYF. Full variable domain (outside the CDR3, taken from reference TRBV13 and TRBJ2-7): AAGVIQSPRHLIKEKRETATLKCYPIPRHDTVYWYQQGPGQDPQFLISFYEKMQSDKGSIPDRFSAQQFSDYHSELNMSSLELGDSALYFCASSLGWRGPDEQYFGPGTRLTVT.

The J gene is TRBJ1-1, the V gene TRBV6-5, with D uncertain. This CDR3 spans 13 amino acids. Germline V CDR1 and CDR2: MNHEY, SVGAGI. V lost 6 bases to trimming and J lost 0 bases, with 8 bases between them. The CDR3 is CASSRQMNTEAFF. The CDR3 nucleotides read TGTGCCAGCAGCAGACAAATGAACACTGAAGCTTTCTTT.

The chain uses TRBV6-6 and TRBJ2-5; 9 positions agree with TRBD1. There are 14 residues in the CDR3. Germline CDR1 is MNHNY and CDR2 is SVGAGI (reference sequence). Germline trimming cut 4 bases from V and 5 bases from J; bases unmatched to any gene: 5. For the CDR3, the DNA is TGTGCCAGCAGTTTGACAGGGGGGAGGGAGACCCAGTACTTC. As protein: CASSLTGGRETQYF.

V usage is TRBV4-1 and J usage is TRBJ2-1; possibly TRBD2 for D (5 bases). The CDR3 has 17 amino acids. Germline V gene data show CDR1 as MGHRA and CDR2 as YSYEKL. V was trimmed by 0 bases and J by 0 bases, leaving 12 bases between them. The CDR3 spells CASSQESGVGSYNEQFF. The CDR3 nucleotides are TGCGCCAGCAGCCAAGAGTCCGGGGTCGGCTCCTACAATGAGCAGTTCTTC.

This chain connects TRBV4-1 to TRBJ2-1; TRBD2 aligns across 12 bases. The CDR3 runs 16 residues. The ends lost 1 base at V and 9 bases at J; junction bases unmatched: 7. Per germline, CDR1 MGHRA and CDR2 YSYEKL. The CDR3 loop reads CASSQGLGLAGCEQFF. The CDR3 DNA reads as TGCGCCAGCAGCCAAGGGCTGGGACTAGCGGGTTGTGAGCAGTTCTTC.

The rearrangement uses TRBV25-1 and TRBJ1-1, with D hard to call. The ends were cut back, 3 bases at V and 8 bases at J, with 7 bases in the middle. Germline assignment: CDR1 MGHDK and CDR2 SYGVNS. The CDR3 extends over 11 amino acids. CDR3 amino acids: CASSDLAEAFF. Written as DNA, the CDR3 is TGTGCCAGCAGTGATCTTGCGGAAGCTTTCTTT.

The CDR3 DNA sequence: TGTGCCTGTATACGGGAGGTCGGCGCTGAAGCTTTCTTT. Translating it yields CACIREVGAEAFF. The genes are TRBV30 and TRBJ1-1; D gene ambiguous. V lost 6 bases, J lost 6 bases, and 17 bases lay in between. The CDR3 is 13 residues long. The germline V gene encodes CDR1 GTSNPN and CDR2 SVGIG (reference sequence).

The genes are TRBV29-1 and TRBJ2-7; 7 bases are shared with TRBD1. The CDR3 totals 13 residues. Germline lookup yields CDR1 SQVTM and CDR2 ANQGSEA. Trimming cost V 7 bases and J 2 bases; bases outside gene matches: 8. Here the CDR3 DNA reads TGCAGCGCGTGGGACAGCTTGACCTACGAGCAGTACTTC. Amino acids: CSAWDSLTYEQYF.

The table lists this clone with a few counts. This chain joins TRBV7-3 and TRBJ2-3, with TRBD2 as a possible D gene (5 bases). Germline CDR1 is SGHTA and CDR2 is FQGTGA. V shed 5 bases and J shed 4 bases, with 10 bases lying between them. This CDR3 has 13 amino acids. The CDR3 DNA follows: TGTGCCAGCAGCCCGACCGGGGCAGATACGCAGTATTTT. Protein product: CASSPTGADTQYF.

This chain connects TRBV15 to TRBJ2-3; D unclear. CDR3 length equals 15 residues. V was trimmed by 3 bases and J by 1 base, leaving 11 bases between them. Germline-derived CDR1 and CDR2 are LNHNV and YYDKDF (reference sequence). The DNA of the CDR3 is TGTGCCACCAGCAGGGAATATCAGGGCACAGATACGCAGTATTTT. It yields the protein CATSREYQGTDTQYF.

CDR3: CSAETGQGAGGYTF. The CDR3 DNA follows: TGCAGCGCAGAAACCGGACAGGGGGCGGGGGGCTACACCTTC. V is TRBV29-1 and J is TRBJ1-2; 11 bases are a match to TRBD1. The ends lost 7 bases at V and 8 bases at J; junction bases unmatched: 12. Germline V CDR1 and CDR2: SQVTM, ANQGSEA. The CDR3 is made up of 14 amino acids.

V gene TRBV15 combines with J gene TRBJ2-6, with D possibly being TRBD1 (5 bases). The V end lost 3 bases, the J end lost 4 bases, and 7 bases lay between the germline ends. In germline, CDR1 is LNHNV, CDR2 YYDKDF (reference sequence). The CDR3 runs to 14 residues. Written as DNA, the CDR3 is TGTGCCACCAGCAGGGGGCCCGGGGCCAACGTCCTGACTTTC. This sequence encodes CATSRGPGANVLTF. Full variable domain (rest looked up from reference TRBV15 and TRBJ2-6): DAMVIQNPRYQVTQFGKPVTLSCSQTLNHNVMYWYQQKSSQAPKLLFHYYDKDFNNEADTPDNFQSRRPNTSFCFLDIRSPGLGDTAMYLCATSRGPGANVLTFGAGSRLTVL.

This chain uses TRBV2 with TRBJ2-4; D is unclear. The V and J ends lost 3 bases and 0 bases respectively, with 15 bases between them. Germline-derived CDR1 and CDR2 are SNHLY and FYNNEI. This CDR3 is built from 17 residues. The CDR3 sequence: CASSDKNKPLAKNIQYF. As DNA, the CDR3 is TGTGCCAGCAGTGACAAGAACAAACCCCTAGCCAAAAACATTCAGTACTTC.

This clone was recorded once. The V gene is TRBV9, the J gene TRBJ1-5; TRBD1 is a possible D gene (6 bases). Germline CDR1 SGDLS, CDR2 YYNGEE. The length of the CDR3 is 14 residues. The germline V and J ends were trimmed by 2 bases and 4 bases, with 10 bases remaining between them. CDR3: CASSVGQGNQPQHF. DNA for the CDR3: TGTGCCAGCAGCGTTGGCCAGGGGAATCAGCCCCAGCATTTT.

The CDR3 is CASSPVGQGAPEAFF. The CDR3 DNA reads as TGTGCCAGCAGCCCTGTTGGACAGGGGGCCCCTGAAGCTTTCTTT. V is TRBV9 and J is TRBJ1-1; the match to TRBD1 covers 11 bases. CDR3 length: 15 amino acids. Trimming removed 4 bases from V and 6 bases from J; junction bases left unmatched: 8. Germline V lookup: CDR1 SGDLS, CDR2 YYNGEE.

This clone showed up just once. The chain links TRBV28 to TRBJ1-1; 7 nucleotides line up with TRBD1. The germline V gene has CDR1 MDHEN and CDR2 SYDVKM. The CDR3 loop spans 12 amino acids. V lost 9 bases to trimming and J lost 4 bases; unmatched junction nucleotides: 5. The CDR3 protein is CASTPGGTEAFF. The CDR3 DNA is TGTGCCAGTACGCCAGGGGGCACTGAAGCTTTCTTT.

The rearrangement links TRBV2 to TRBJ2-2, with TRBD2 identical over 14 bases. The CDR3 spans 16 residues. Germline lookup yields CDR1 SNHLY and CDR2 FYNNEI. V shed 6 bases and J 9 bases; nucleotides not matched to a gene: 9. In DNA, the CDR3 is TGTGCCAGCAGAGTCCCCGGGACTAGCGGGGGATGGGAGCTGTTTTTT. Translating gives CASRVPGTSGGWELFF. Full variable domain (outside the CDR3, taken from reference TRBV2 and TRBJ2-2): EPEVTQTPSHQVTQMGQEVILRCVPISNHLYFYWYRQILGQKVEFLVSFYNNEISEKSEIFDDQFSVERPDGSNFTLKIRSTKLEDSAMYFCASRVPGTSGGWELFFGEGSRLTVL.

The rearrangement joins TRBV5-4 to TRBJ2-5, with TRBD2 matching over 8 bases. The germline gives CDR1 SGHNT, CDR2 YYREEE (reference sequence). The CDR3 loop spans 14 amino acids. V trimming: 10 bases; J trimming: 5 bases; junction bases outside the gene matches: 13. The CDR3 DNA reads as TGTGCCGCTTCCATGCGGGAGGATAGGGAGACCCAGTACTTC. It yields the protein CAASMREDRETQYF.

This clone was counted a single time. This sequence joins TRBV5-1 and TRBJ2-1; 10 nucleotides align to TRBD2. Germline lookup yields CDR1 SGHRS and CDR2 YFSETQ. J gave up 3 bases and V 4 bases, and 7 bases lay outside the gene matches. The CDR3 loop spans 16 amino acids. The chain's CDR3 is CASSPKAGGRYNEQFF. The CDR3, as DNA: TGCGCCAGCAGCCCAAAAGCGGGGGGGCGCTACAATGAGCAGTTCTTC.

The V and J genes are TRBV28 and TRBJ1-2; D possibly corresponds to TRBD1 (6 bases). There are 15 residues in the CDR3. CDR1 MDHEN and CDR2 SYDVKM come from the germline V gene. Trimming removed 10 bases at V and 4 bases at J, with 22 bases between. CDR3 amino acids: CAIENRVPYSYGYTF. DNA for the CDR3: TGTGCCATCGAAAACAGGGTCCCCTATTCCTATGGCTACACCTTC.

V gene TRBV10-3 combines with J gene TRBJ1-1, with 7 bases aligning to TRBD1. The V segment lost 0 bases and the J segment 0 bases; nucleotides outside the gene matches: 4. Per germline, CDR1 ENHRY and CDR2 SYGVKD. This CDR3 comprises 16 residues. The CDR3 reads CAISESETGMNTEAFF. The CDR3, as DNA: TGTGCCATCAGTGAGTCAGAGACAGGGATGAACACTGAAGCTTTCTTT.

The chain joins TRBV5-6 to TRBJ2-3, with D tentatively TRBD2 (6 bases). V was clipped by 0 bases and J by 5 bases, with 10 bases between them. In germline, CDR1 is SGHDT, CDR2 YYEEEE. The CDR3 is 14 amino acids. In DNA, the CDR3 is TGTGCCAGCAGCTTGGTGGGGGACTTAGATACGCAGTATTTT. It yields the protein CASSLVGDLDTQYF.